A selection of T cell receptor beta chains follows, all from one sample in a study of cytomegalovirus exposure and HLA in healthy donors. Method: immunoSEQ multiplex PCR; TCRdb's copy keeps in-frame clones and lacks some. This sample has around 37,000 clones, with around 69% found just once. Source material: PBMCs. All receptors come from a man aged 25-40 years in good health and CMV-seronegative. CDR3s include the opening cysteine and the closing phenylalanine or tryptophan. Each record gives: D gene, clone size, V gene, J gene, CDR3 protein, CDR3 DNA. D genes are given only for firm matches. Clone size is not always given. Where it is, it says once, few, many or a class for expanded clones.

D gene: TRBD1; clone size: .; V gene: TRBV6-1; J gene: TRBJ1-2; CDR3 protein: CASSFDRVDGYTF; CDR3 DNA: TGTGCCAGCAGTTTTGACAGGGTTGATGGCTACACCTTC
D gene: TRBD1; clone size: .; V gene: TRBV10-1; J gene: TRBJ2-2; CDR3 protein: CASSVDRDTGELFF; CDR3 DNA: TGCGCCAGCAGTGTGGACAGGGACACCGGGGAGCTGTTTTTT
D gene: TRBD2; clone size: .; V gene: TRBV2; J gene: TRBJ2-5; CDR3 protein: CASSETSGRAGTQYF; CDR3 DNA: TGTGCCAGCAGTGAAACTAGCGGGAGGGCAGGGACCCAGTACTTC
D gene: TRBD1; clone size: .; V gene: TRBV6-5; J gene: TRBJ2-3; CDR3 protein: CASSYQGAPVDTQYF; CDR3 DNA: TGTGCCAGCAGTTACCAGGGGGCGCCGGTAGATACGCAGTATTTT
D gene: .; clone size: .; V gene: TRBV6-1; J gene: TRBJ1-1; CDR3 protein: CASSKYREGTEAFF; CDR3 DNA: TGTGCCAGCAGCAAATACAGGGAGGGCACTGAAGCTTTCTTT
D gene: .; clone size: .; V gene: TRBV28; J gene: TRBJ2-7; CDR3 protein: CASSYIQTVTYEQYF; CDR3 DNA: TGTGCCAGCAGTTATATTCAGACAGTAACTTACGAGCAGTACTTC
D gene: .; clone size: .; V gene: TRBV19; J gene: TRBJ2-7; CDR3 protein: CASSIPGQPRGIEQYF; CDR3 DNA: TGTGCCAGTAGTATCCCGGGACAGCCTCGCGGGATCGAGCAGTACTTC
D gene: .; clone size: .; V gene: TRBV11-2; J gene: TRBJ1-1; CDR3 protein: CASSLDLRDNTEAFF; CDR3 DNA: TGTGCCAGCAGCTTAGATCTCCGGGATAACACTGAAGCTTTCTTT
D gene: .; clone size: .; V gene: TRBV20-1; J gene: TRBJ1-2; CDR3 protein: CSVRTSYGYTF; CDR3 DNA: TGCAGTGTACGCACGAGCTATGGCTACACCTTC
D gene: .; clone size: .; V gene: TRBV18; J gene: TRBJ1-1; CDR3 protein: CASSPIKTGNTEAFF; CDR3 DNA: TGTGCCAGCTCACCAATCAAGACAGGCAACACTGAAGCTTTCTTT
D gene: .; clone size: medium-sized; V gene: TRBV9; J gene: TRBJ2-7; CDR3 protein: CASSVLPGSSYEQYF; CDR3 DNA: TGTGCCAGCAGCGTACTCCCGGGAAGCTCCTACGAGCAGTACTTC
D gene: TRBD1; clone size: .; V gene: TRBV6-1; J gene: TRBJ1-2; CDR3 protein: CASSGITTRDRGRSYTF; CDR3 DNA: TGTGCCAGCAGTGGGATTACTACGAGGGACAGGGGACGATCCTACACCTTC
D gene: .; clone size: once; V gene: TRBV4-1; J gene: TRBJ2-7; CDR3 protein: CASSQGLSYEQYF; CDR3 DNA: TGCGCCAGCAGCCAAGGTCTCTCCTACGAGCAGTACTTC
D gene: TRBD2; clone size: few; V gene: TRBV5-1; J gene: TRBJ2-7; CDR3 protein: CASSFLTGTIDEQYF; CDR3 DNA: TGCGCCAGCAGCTTTCTAACCGGGACTATAGACGAGCAGTACTTC
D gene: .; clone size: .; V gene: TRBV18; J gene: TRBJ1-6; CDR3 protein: CASSPVSGGVDSPLHF; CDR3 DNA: TGTGCCAGCTCACCAGTTTCGGGGGGCGTAGATTCACCCCTCCACTTT
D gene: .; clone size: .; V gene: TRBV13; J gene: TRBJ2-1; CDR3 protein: CASRAGVVSHNEQFF; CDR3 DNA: TGTGCCAGCAGGGCAGGGGTTGTTTCCCACAATGAGCAGTTCTTC
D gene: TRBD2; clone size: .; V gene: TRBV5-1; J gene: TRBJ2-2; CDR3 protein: CASSWGLAGWFSDTGELFF; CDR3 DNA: TGCGCCAGCAGCTGGGGACTAGCGGGGTGGTTCTCGGACACCGGGGAGCTGTTTTTT
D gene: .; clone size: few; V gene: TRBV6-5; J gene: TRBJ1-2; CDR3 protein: CASRQDTDGYTF; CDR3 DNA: TGTGCCAGCAGACAAGATACAGATGGCTACACCTTC
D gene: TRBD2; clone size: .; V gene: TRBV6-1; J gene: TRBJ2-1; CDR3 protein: CASRGRGGRNEQFF; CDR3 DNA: TGTGCCAGCAGGGGGCGGGGGGGCCGCAATGAGCAGTTCTTC
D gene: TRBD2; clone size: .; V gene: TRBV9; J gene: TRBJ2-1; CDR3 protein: CASSPREGGVVSEQFF; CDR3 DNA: TGTGCCAGCAGCCCCCGCGAGGGAGGGGTCGTTAGTGAGCAGTTCTTC
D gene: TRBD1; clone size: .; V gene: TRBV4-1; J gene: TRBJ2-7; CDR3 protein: CASSQESRGLSYEQYF; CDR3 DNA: TGCGCCAGCAGCCAAGAATCCAGGGGGCTTTCCTACGAGCAGTACTTC
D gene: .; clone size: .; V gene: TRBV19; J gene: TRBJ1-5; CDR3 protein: CASSIDGPYQPQHF; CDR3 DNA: TGTGCCAGTAGTATAGATGGCCCGTATCAGCCCCAGCATTTT
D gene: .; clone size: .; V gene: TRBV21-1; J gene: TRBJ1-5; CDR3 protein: CASSRGQTVSNQPQHF; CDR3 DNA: TGTGCCAGCAGCAGGGGACAGACTGTTAGCAATCAGCCCCAGCATTTT
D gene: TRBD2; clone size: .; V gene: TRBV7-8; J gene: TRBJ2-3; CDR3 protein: CASSLVGTSGIFSTQYF; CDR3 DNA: TGTGCCAGCAGCTTAGTGGGTACTAGCGGCATCTTTAGTACGCAGTATTTT
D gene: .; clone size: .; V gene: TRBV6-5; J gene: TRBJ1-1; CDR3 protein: CACQERGGRTEDFF; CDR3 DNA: TGTGCCTGCCAGGAGCGGGGGGGGAGAACTGAAGATTTCTTT
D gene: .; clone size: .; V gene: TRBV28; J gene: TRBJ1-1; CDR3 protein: CASTGNTEAFF; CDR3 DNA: TGTGCCAGCACGGGAAACACTGAAGCTTTCTTT
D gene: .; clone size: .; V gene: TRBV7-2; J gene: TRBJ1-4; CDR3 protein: CASSRTNEKLFF; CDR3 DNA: TGTGCCAGCAGCCGGACTAATGAAAAACTGTTTTTT
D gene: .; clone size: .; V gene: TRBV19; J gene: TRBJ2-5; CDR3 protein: CASSTGSETQYF; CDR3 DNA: TGTGCCAGTAGTACAGGGTCAGAGACCCAGTACTTC
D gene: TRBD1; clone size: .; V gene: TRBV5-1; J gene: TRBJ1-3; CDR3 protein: CASSIHRPGQGAPHSGNTIYF; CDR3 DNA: TGCGCCAGCAGCATCCATCGACCGGGACAGGGGGCCCCCCACTCTGGAAACACCATATATTTT
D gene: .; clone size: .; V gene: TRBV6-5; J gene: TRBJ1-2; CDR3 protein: CASSGAGMVYGYTF; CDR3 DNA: TGTGCCAGCAGTGGGGCAGGGATGGTGTATGGCTACACCTTC
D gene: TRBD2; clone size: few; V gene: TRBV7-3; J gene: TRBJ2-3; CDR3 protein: CASSLNSGGSADTQYF; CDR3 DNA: TGTGCCAGCAGCTTAAATAGCGGGGGGTCTGCAGATACGCAGTATTTT
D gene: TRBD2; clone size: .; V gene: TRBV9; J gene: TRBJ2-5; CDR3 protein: CASSGGGAEETQYF; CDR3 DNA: TGTGCCAGCAGCGGCGGGGGTGCCGAAGAGACCCAGTACTTC
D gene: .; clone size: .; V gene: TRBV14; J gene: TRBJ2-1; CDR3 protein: CASSPQARSYNEQFF; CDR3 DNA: TGTGCCAGCAGTCCTCAAGCGAGAAGCTACAATGAGCAGTTCTTC
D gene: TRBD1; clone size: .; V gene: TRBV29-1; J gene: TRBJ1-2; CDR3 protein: CSVEQGGGYTF; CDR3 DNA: TGCAGCGTTGAACAGGGGGGTGGCTACACCTTC
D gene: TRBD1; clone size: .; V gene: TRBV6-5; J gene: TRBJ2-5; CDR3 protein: CASRTGQSYQETQYF; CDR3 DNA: TGTGCCAGCAGGACGGGACAGTCCTACCAAGAGACCCAGTACTTC
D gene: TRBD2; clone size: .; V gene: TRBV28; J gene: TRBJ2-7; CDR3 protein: CASSLRLAGGVDYEQYF; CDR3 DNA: TGTGCCAGCAGTTTACGGCTAGCGGGAGGGGTCGACTACGAGCAGTACTTC
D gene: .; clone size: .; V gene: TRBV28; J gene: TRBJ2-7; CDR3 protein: CASNRDKYYEQYF; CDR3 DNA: TGTGCCAGCAACCGGGACAAGTACTACGAGCAGTACTTC
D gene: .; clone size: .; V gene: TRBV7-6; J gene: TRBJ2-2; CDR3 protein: CASSSPYGGNTGELFF; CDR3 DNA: TGTGCCAGCAGCTCCCCCTACGGGGGAAACACCGGGGAGCTGTTTTTT
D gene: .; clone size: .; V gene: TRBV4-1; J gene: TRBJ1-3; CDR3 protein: CASSPPPGEGNTIYF; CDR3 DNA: TGCGCCAGCAGCCCCCCCCCGGGAGAAGGAAACACCATATATTTT
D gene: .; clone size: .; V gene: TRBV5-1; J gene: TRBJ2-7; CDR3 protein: CASSPKSSYEQYF; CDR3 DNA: TGCGCCAGCAGTCCGAAGAGCTCCTACGAGCAGTACTTC
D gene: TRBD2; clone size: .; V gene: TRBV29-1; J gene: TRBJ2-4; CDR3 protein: CSAKAAGGTKNIQYF; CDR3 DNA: TGCAGCGCTAAGGCGGCGGGAGGGACTAAAAACATTCAGTACTTC
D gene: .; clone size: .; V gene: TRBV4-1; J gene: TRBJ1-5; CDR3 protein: CASSQDGRDYSNQPQHF; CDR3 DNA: TGCGCCAGCAGCCAAGATGGCAGGGATTATAGCAATCAGCCCCAGCATTTT
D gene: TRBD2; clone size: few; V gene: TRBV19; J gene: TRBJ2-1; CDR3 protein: CASSIAGTSGGSYNEQFF; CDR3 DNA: TGTGCCAGTAGTATAGCCGGGACTAGCGGGGGATCCTACAATGAGCAGTTCTTC
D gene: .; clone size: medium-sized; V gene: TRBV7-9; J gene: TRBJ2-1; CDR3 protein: CASSLGGSWQFF; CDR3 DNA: TGTGCCAGCAGCTTAGGAGGGAGTTGGCAGTTCTTC
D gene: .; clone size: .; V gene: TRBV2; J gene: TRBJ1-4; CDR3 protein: CASLTDLNEKLFF; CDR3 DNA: TGTGCCAGTCTGACAGACTTAAATGAAAAACTGTTTTTT
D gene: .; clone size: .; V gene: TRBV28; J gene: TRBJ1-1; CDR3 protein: CAIGGIWDEAFF; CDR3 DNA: TGTGCCATCGGGGGGATCTGGGATGAAGCTTTCTTT
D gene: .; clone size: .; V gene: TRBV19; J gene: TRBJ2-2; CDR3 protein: CATSRQLLNTGELFF; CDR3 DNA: TGTGCCACCTCTAGACAGCTATTAAACACCGGGGAGCTGTTTTTT
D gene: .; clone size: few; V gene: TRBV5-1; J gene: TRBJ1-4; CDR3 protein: CASSQGVGEKLFF; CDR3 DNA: TGCGCCAGCAGCCAAGGGGTGGGAGAAAAACTGTTTTTT
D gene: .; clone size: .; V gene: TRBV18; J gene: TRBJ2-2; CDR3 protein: CASSPSQGNTGELFF; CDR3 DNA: TGTGCCAGCTCACCGAGTCAGGGAAACACCGGGGAGCTGTTTTTT
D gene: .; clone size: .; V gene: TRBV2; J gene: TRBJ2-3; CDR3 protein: CASSLSYSTDTQYF; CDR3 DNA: TGTGCCAGCAGTCTTAGCTATAGCACAGATACGCAGTATTTT
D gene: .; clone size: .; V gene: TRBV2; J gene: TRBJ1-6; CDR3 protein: CASNRENNSPLHF; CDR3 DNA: TGTGCCAGCAATCGGGAAAATAATTCACCCCTCCACTTT
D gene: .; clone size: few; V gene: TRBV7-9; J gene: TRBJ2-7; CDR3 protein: CASSIRVIYEQYF; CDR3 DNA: TGTGCCAGCAGCATCCGGGTCATCTACGAGCAGTACTTC
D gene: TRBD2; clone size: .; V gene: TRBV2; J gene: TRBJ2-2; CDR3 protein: CASSDWGRATGELFF; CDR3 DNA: TGTGCCAGCAGTGATTGGGGGAGGGCCACCGGGGAGCTGTTTTTT
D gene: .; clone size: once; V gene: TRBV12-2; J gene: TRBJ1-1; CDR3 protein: CASRRGENNRVRTEAFF; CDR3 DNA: TGTGCAAGTCGCCGGGGGGAAAATAACAGGGTACGGACTGAAGCTTTCTTT
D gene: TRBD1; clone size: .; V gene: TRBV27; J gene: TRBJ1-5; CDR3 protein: CASSPRDRGSNQPQHF; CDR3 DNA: TGTGCCAGCAGCCCCAGGGACAGGGGGAGCAATCAGCCCCAGCATTTT
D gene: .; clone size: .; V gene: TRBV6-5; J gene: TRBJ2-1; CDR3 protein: CASSYSGQGYNEQFF; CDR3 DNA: TGTGCCAGCAGTTACTCTGGGCAGGGCTACAATGAGCAGTTCTTC